A selection of T cell receptor beta chains follows, all from one sample in a study of CD8 T cells in Susac syndrome. TCRdb called the immunoSEQ multiplex PCR reads again in MiXCR, with one record for every CDR3 protein. In the table there are some 400,000 distinct CDR3 sequences, 75% to 90% of which are singletons. The sequenced material came from CD8+ T cells from PBMCs. All receptors come from a human donor with multiple sclerosis. CDR3s include the opening cysteine and the closing phenylalanine or tryptophan. The order of the fields is V gene, J gene, CDR3 protein.

TRBV7-9	TRBJ2-7	CASSSTVFEQYF
TRBV7-6	TRBJ2-1	CASALGSSYNEQFF
TRBV13	TRBJ1-4	CASSPGFGEKLFF
TRBV29-1	TRBJ2-1	CSVDLRGNYNEQFF
TRBV14	TRBJ2-5	CASSSLHRAREETQYF
TRBV27	TRBJ1-5	CASSLSVEFDQPQHF
TRBV28	TRBJ1-2	CASSFGGYGYTF
TRBV7-8	TRBJ1-5	CASTPGTSNQPQHF
TRBV12-3/TRBV12-4	TRBJ1-1	CASTLTPLGTEAFF
TRBV5-1	TRBJ2-7	CASSQGTGFSYEQYF
TRBV11-2	TRBJ2-7	CASSLDASEIYEQYF
TRBV19	TRBJ2-7	CASSGTGGAYEQYF
TRBV15	TRBJ2-3	CATSRIRLAASTDTQYF
TRBV18	TRBJ1-2	CASSPGQGDYGYTF
TRBV10-3	TRBJ1-2	CAISETVNYGYTF
TRBV27	TRBJ2-7	CASSFGPSPYEQYF
TRBV13	TRBJ2-1	CASSLEVNEQFF
TRBV20-1	TRBJ1-4	CSARGTLGTNEKLFF
TRBV20-1	TRBJ1-1	CSANVLRGDTEAFF
TRBV7-6	TRBJ2-7	CASSKGDSLSYEQYF
TRBV25-1	TRBJ1-1	CASSPRGTYAEAFF
TRBV16	TRBJ1-1	CASSQSSPTEAFF
TRBV6-1	TRBJ2-1	CASSEWQSPNNEQFF
TRBV7-9	TRBJ2-7	CASSAGAPYYEQYF
TRBV18	TRBJ1-2	CASSPGTAGGNYGYTF
TRBV27	TRBJ2-3	CASFPGDSTDTQYF
TRBV27	TRBJ2-1	CASSLTSSYNEQFF
TRBV2	TRBJ2-1	CATVAWQREQFF
TRBV19	TRBJ2-3	CASSIGAGYTQYF
TRBV18	TRBJ1-2	CASSHQSRTSHGYTF
TRBV30	TRBJ2-7	CAWSPTRGEQYF
TRBV3-1	TRBJ2-5	CASSPGHNQAQYF
TRBV5-1	TRBJ1-1	CASSLTGTDFIAEAFF
TRBV20-1	TRBJ2-3	CSAPREGRTDTQYF
TRBV14	TRBJ2-3	CASSQAGTRYDTQYF
TRBV28	TRBJ2-1	CASSLYRHEQFF
TRBV27	TRBJ2-5	CASSYMAGGPGETQYF
TRBV30	TRBJ1-3	CAWSVEGNTIYF
TRBV20-1	TRBJ2-7	CSAAPAGASYEQYF
TRBV2	TRBJ2-2	CASSEADLTGSGELFF
TRBV19	TRBJ2-7	CASSIGRDSSYEQYF
TRBV7-2	TRBJ2-3	CASSRFGQGYTDTQYF
TRBV14	TRBJ2-5	CASSQVGDREETQYF
TRBV4-1	TRBJ2-1	CASSQDVAGDEQFF